The next 16 T cell receptor beta chains were all read from a single sample in a study of monozygotic twins with inflammatory bowel disease. TCRdb re-called the 5' RACE reads; one entry per CDR3 protein, DNA not given. This table lists about 440,000 distinct CDR3 sequences. The sample consisted of blood. Source of these receptors: a human donor with ulcerative colitis or Crohn's disease, or a healthy co-twin of an affected twin (not recorded which).

The chain joins TRBV6-1 to TRBJ2-7; with no DNA, the TCRdb D assignment of TRBD2 cannot be verified. The CDR3 has 15 residues. CDR1 and CDR2 from the germline V gene are MNHNS and SASEGT. This CDR3 reads CASTLAGMGVNEQYF.

The CDR3 reads CAISGRSEVTGELFF. The chain carries TRBV10-3 and TRBJ2-2; the TCRdb call, TRBD1, lacks DNA for checking. Germline CDR1 is ENHRY and CDR2 is SYGVKD. The CDR3 runs 15 residues.

The rearrangement joins TRBV7-2 to TRBJ2-3. The germline gives CDR1 SGHTA, CDR2 FQGNSA. The CDR3 spans 11 residues. CDR3 residues: CASSMLYTQYF.

The chain combines TRBV7-9 with TRBJ2-2; TCRdb's D gene call, TRBD1, goes unchecked for lack of DNA. CDR3 length: 16 amino acids. Germline-derived CDR1 and CDR2 are SEHNR and FQNEAQ (reference sequence). The CDR3 is CASSPRQPSNTGELFF.

The gene calls are TRBV14 and TRBJ1-2; without DNA, the TCRdb call of TRBD1 cannot be checked. The CDR3 is made up of 15 amino acids. Germline V lookup: CDR1 SGHDN, CDR2 FVKESK. CDR3 residues: CASSQLQGRNYGYTF.

This chain uses TRBV10-3 with TRBJ2-7; no DNA is available, so the TRBD1 call from TCRdb remains unchecked. Germline V lookup: CDR1 ENHRY, CDR2 SYGVKD. This CDR3 has 15 residues. The CDR3 sequence is CAIWKGGASPDEQYF.

The chain uses TRBV12-3 or TRBV12-4 and TRBJ2-7; TCRdb designates TRBD1, a call that cannot be tested without DNA. The CDR3 spans 13 residues. The CDR3 reads CASRPGQGYEQYF.

The gene calls are TRBV11-2 and TRBJ2-5. The CDR3 consists of 11 residues. Germline-derived CDR1 and CDR2 are SGHAT and FQNNGV. The CDR3 is CASRVQETQYF. Looking up the rest from reference TRBV11-2 and TRBJ2-5 gives the full variable domain: EAGVAQSPRYKIIEKRQSVAFWCNPISGHATLYWYQQILGQGPKLLIQFQNNGVVDDSQLPKDRFSAERLKGVDSTLKIQPAKLEDSAVYLCASRVQETQYFGPGTRLLVL.

This chain connects TRBV3-1 to TRBJ2-1; checking the TCRdb D call of TRBD1 is not possible without DNA. The CDR3 loop spans 17 amino acids. From germline, CDR1 is LGHDT and CDR2 YNNKEL (reference sequence). The CDR3 reads CASSQEGGGIYYNEQFF.

V gene TRBV4-2 combines with J gene TRBJ2-7; the D call of TRBD2 rests on TCRdb alone, since no DNA is present to check it. Germline CDR1 and CDR2: LGHNA and YNFKEQ. The CDR3 covers 18 residues. The CDR3 region is CASSHSLAGGPASYEQYF.

J is TRBJ2-3 and V is TRBV5-5; the TRBD1 assignment by TCRdb is unverifiable without DNA. Per germline, CDR1 SGHKS and CDR2 YYEKEE (reference sequence). This CDR3 has 14 residues. This chain's CDR3 is CASSQQWGPDTQYF.

This rearrangement joins TRBV3-1 to TRBJ1-2. Germline values: CDR1 LGHDT, CDR2 YNNKEL (reference sequence). This CDR3 contains 13 residues. The CDR3 spells CASSQDGRRGYTF.

The chain employs TRBV29-1 and TRBJ2-1; the TCRdb call, TRBD2, lacks DNA for checking. The CDR3 loop spans 14 amino acids. The V gene's germline CDR1 is SQVTM and CDR2 ANQGSEA. This CDR3 reads CSVAGLYSYNEQFF.

The CDR3 loop is CASSISRGDYGYTF. The J gene is TRBJ1-2, the V gene TRBV19; absent DNA, TCRdb's TRBD1 call cannot be checked. Germline V gene data show CDR1 as LNHDA and CDR2 as SQIVND (reference sequence). This CDR3 is built from 14 residues.

This chain uses TRBV7-9 with TRBJ2-7; with no DNA, the TCRdb D assignment of TRBD2 cannot be verified. From germline, CDR1 is SEHNR and CDR2 FQNEAQ (reference sequence). The length of the CDR3 is 14 residues. The CDR3 sequence: CATTSRGGIYEQYF.

This sequence joins TRBV7-8 and TRBJ1-4. The length of the CDR3 is 12 residues. Germline values: CDR1 SGHVS, CDR2 FQNEAQ. The CDR3 region is CASSPMGEKLFF.